The sequence of this T cell receptor beta chain was determined in a study of cytomegalovirus exposure and HLA in healthy donors. Repertoires were generated with immunoSEQ multiplex PCR, while TCRdb's copy carries only in-frame clones and drops some. The sample includes about 300,000 clones, roughly 90% of them seen just once. V lost 4 bases to trimming and J lost 5 bases; unmatched junction nucleotides: 11. CDR3 length: 16 residues. Germline-derived CDR1 and CDR2 are SGHRS and YFSETQ. The clonotype comes from a woman aged 18-30 years in good health and CMV-seronegative. This chain uses TRBV5-1 with TRBJ2-1; 8 nucleotides agree with TRBD2. Sequencing input: PBMCs. The CDR3 DNA follows: TGCGCCAGCAGCCACCCCAGCGGGAGCATGCACAATGAGCAGTTCTTC. Amino acid sequence: CASSHPSGSMHNEQFF.